Here is one TCR beta chain with its context. Germline CDR1 SGDLS, CDR2 YYNGEE. This CDR3 is built from 14 residues. V was pared by 5 bases and J by 3 bases, with 14 bases between. The data were obtained in a study of blood T cell repertoires in COVID-19. Study context: Both acute and convalescent COVID-19 samples were obtained from the United States, Italy and Spain. The analysed material was cDNA or gDNA that came from T cells, B-cell-depleted T cells, or PBMCs.

Per the original methods: How many nucleated cells were present was estimated from reference gene primer amplification. The assay was immunoSEQ multiplex PCR, and TCRdb's table has in-frame clones only and misses some. Clonal size and the V and J genes are those of that table, whereas D and trimming came from the DNA. The table shows 50,000 to 80,000 clones, with 70% to 85% occurring only once. This sequence was found in a woman aged 55-70 years with acute or convalescent COVID-19. The V call is TRBV9, the J call TRBJ1-1; D gene ambiguous. The material sequenced was peripheral blood. The CDR3 region has the DNA TGTGCCAGCAGTTCCCCGGGGAGGGACACTGAAGCTTTCTTT. It translates to CASSSPGRDTEAFF. Looking up the rest from reference TRBV9 and TRBJ1-1 gives the full variable domain: DSGVTQTPKHLITATGQRVTLRCSPRSGDLSVYWYQQSLDQGLQFLIQYYNGEERAKGNILERFSAQQFPDLHSELNLSSLELGDSALYFCASSSPGRDTEAFFGQGTRLTVV.